These 24 T cell receptor beta chains were all obtained from the same sample, sequenced in a study of CD8+ T cells in alopecia areata. This sample's treatment: oral pan-JAK inhibitor, 5-10 mg twice daily. cDNA prepared by RNA extraction and subsequent reverse transcription served as the template for sequencing. Libraries were prepared by immunoSEQ multiplex PCR; TCRdb keeps only in-frame clonotypes and omits some of them. The data contain fewer than 150,000 clones, roughly 82% of them singletons. The sequenced sample was CD8+ T cells sorted from blood, obtained at week 4, from a patient treated with tofacitinib. These receptors were obtained from a human donor with alopecia areata.

The rearrangement joins TRBV19 to TRBJ2-3; D uncertain. The germline V gene has CDR1 LNHDA and CDR2 SQIVND (reference sequence). The V gene lost 1 base and the J gene lost 0 bases, with 5 bases spanning the gap. This CDR3 region has 14 residues. The CDR3 protein is CASSIVYSTDTQYF. For the CDR3, the DNA is TGTGCCAGTAGTATAGTGTACAGCACAGATACGCAGTATTTT.

This chain links TRBV7-9 with TRBJ2-1, with TRBD2 matching 8 bases. Germline V gives CDR1 SEHNR, CDR2 FQNEAQ (reference sequence). V lost 6 bases to trimming and J lost 5 bases; unmatched junction nucleotides: 6. This CDR3 is 14 amino acids long. The CDR3 DNA is TGTGCCAGCAGACCGACTAGCGTAAACAATGAGCAGTTCTTC. Translated, it gives CASRPTSVNNEQFF.

V gene TRBV30 combines with J gene TRBJ1-1; 7 nucleotides agree with TRBD1. The CDR3 sequence is 14 residues long. Germline trimming cut 5 bases from V and 4 bases from J; bases unmatched to any gene: 10. Germline V gene lookup returns CDR1 GTSNPN and CDR2 SVGIG (reference sequence). CDR3 region: CAWHTGVAGTEAFF. The CDR3 DNA is TGTGCCTGGCATACAGGGGTTGCGGGCACTGAAGCTTTCTTT.

The rearrangement uses TRBV12-5 and TRBJ1-2, with D unresolved. The CDR3 is made up of 17 amino acids. Looked up from germline, CDR1 is LGHNT and CDR2 is FRNRAP. V lost 0 bases, J lost 2 bases, and 16 bases lay in between. Here the CDR3 DNA reads TGTGCTAGTGGTTTGGTACGACTCGACGGATCCAACTATGGCTACACCTTC. Its protein product is CASGLVRLDGSNYGYTF.

The chain links TRBV27 to TRBJ1-6; 9 bases match TRBD1. The V and J ends lost 4 bases and 10 bases, in that order; junction bases with no gene match: 11. Germline CDR1 reads MNHEY; CDR2 reads SMNVEV (reference sequence). This CDR3 contains 16 residues. CDR3 sequence: CASSWKQGATSSPLHF. CDR3 nucleotide sequence: TGTGCCAGCAGTTGGAAACAGGGGGCAACTTCCTCACCCCTCCACTTT.

The chain carries TRBV13 and TRBJ1-2; D is perhaps TRBD1 (6 bases). V was shortened by 4 bases and J by 4 bases, with 10 bases between the two germline ends. This CDR3 comprises 13 residues. Germline lookup yields CDR1 PRHDT and CDR2 FYEKMQ (reference sequence). CDR3 protein: CASSSTGPYGYTF. The CDR3 DNA sequence: TGTGCCAGCAGCTCCACAGGGCCCTATGGCTACACCTTC.

This clone was counted a single time. The gene calls are TRBV5-4 and TRBJ2-3; possibly TRBD1 or TRBD2 for D (6 bases each). V dropped 4 bases and J dropped 6 bases, with 9 bases sitting between them. The CDR3 spans 12 residues. Germline values: CDR1 SGHNT, CDR2 YYREEE (reference sequence). This chain's CDR3 is CASSIGGDTQYF. For the CDR3, the DNA is TGTGCCAGCAGCATAGGGGGGGATACGCAGTATTTT.

This clone came up many times. This chain uses TRBV9 with TRBJ2-1, with 9 bases that match TRBD1. J gave up 8 bases and V 7 bases, and 13 bases lay outside the gene matches. CDR3 length: 15 amino acids. Germline V gene data show CDR1 as SGDLS and CDR2 as YYNGEE. CDR3 in amino acids: CASAPGTGYKHEQFF. The DNA for the CDR3 is TGTGCCAGCGCTCCAGGGACAGGGTATAAGCATGAGCAGTTCTTC.

The chain joins TRBV13 to TRBJ2-7; D is undetermined. The V gene lost 5 bases and the J gene lost 6 bases, with 14 bases spanning the gap. CDR3 length: 13 residues. Looked up from germline, CDR1 is PRHDT and CDR2 is FYEKMQ (reference sequence). The CDR3 coding sequence is TGTGCCAGCAGCCGTAGGCGAGTGTCCGAGCAGTACTTC. This sequence encodes CASSRRRVSEQYF.

The J gene is TRBJ1-1, the V gene TRBV29-1; tentative D call: TRBD1 (5 bases). Germline-derived CDR1 and CDR2 are SQVTM and ANQGSEA. This CDR3 is 12 amino acids long. Trimming took 0 bases from V and 10 from J, leaving 12 bases between them. CDR3 coding DNA: TGCAGCGTTGAAGAGGTGGCAGGGAGAGCTTTCTTT. Translating it yields CSVEEVAGRAFF.

The sample holds one count of this clone. The CDR3 here is CAGNTQQGTNIYGYTF. The DNA for the CDR3 is TGTGCCGGGAATACTCAACAGGGCACGAATATCTATGGCTACACCTTC. The rearrangement uses TRBV30 and TRBJ1-2, with D possibly matching TRBD1 (6 bases). The CDR3 is 16 residues long. The ends were cut back, 8 bases at V and 4 bases at J, with 26 bases in the middle. Germline assignment: CDR1 GTSNPN and CDR2 SVGIG (reference sequence).

The rearrangement uses TRBV30 and TRBJ2-7; 8 bases agree with TRBD1. Germline loops: CDR1 GTSNPN, CDR2 SVGIG (reference sequence). V lost 3 bases, J lost 2 bases, and 3 bases stayed unmatched. The CDR3 is 13 residues long. As DNA, the CDR3 is TGTGCCTGGAGGGGGGACAGGACCTACGAGCAGTACTTC. This translates into CAWRGDRTYEQYF.

This clone was found once. Other DNA variants within this sample encode the same CDR3. The chain recombines TRBV7-9 with TRBJ2-7; D is uncertain. The CDR3 length is 12 residues. The V gene's germline CDR1 is SEHNR and CDR2 FQNEAQ (reference sequence). Trimming took off 1 base at V and 0 bases at J, with 1 base between the two ends. CDR3 nucleotide sequence: TGTGCCAGCAGCTTAGGCTCCTACGAGCAGTACTTC. Amino acid sequence: CASSLGSYEQYF.

This clone has a handful of counts. J is TRBJ1-1 and V is TRBV9; D remains ambiguous. Trimming pared 4 bases from V and 3 bases from J, leaving 13 bases between. This CDR3 is 14 amino acids long. Germline V lookup: CDR1 SGDLS, CDR2 YYNGEE. The CDR3 loop is CASSWEDLDTEAFF. DNA of the CDR3: TGTGCCAGCAGCTGGGAGGATTTAGACACTGAAGCTTTCTTT. Looking up the rest from reference TRBV9 and TRBJ1-1 gives the full variable domain: DSGVTQTPKHLITATGQRVTLRCSPRSGDLSVYWYQQSLDQGLQFLIQYYNGEERAKGNILERFSAQQFPDLHSELNLSSLELGDSALYFCASSWEDLDTEAFFGQGTRLTVV.

The rearrangement links TRBV7-6 to TRBJ2-3, with D hard to call. The CDR3 spans 12 residues. Germline-derived CDR1 and CDR2 are SGHVS and FNYEAQ. Trimming removed 5 bases from V and 5 bases from J, with 8 bases in between. Here the CDR3 reads CASSPREDTQYF. CDR3 in DNA: TGTGCCAGCAGCCCCCGCGAAGATACGCAGTATTTT.

This chain uses TRBV29-1 with TRBJ1-2, with D possibly matching TRBD1 (6 bases). The germline V and J ends were trimmed by 5 bases and 4 bases, with 14 bases remaining between them. The CDR3 runs 13 residues. Germline V lookup: CDR1 SQVTM, CDR2 ANQGSEA. CDR3 loop: CSVTHRAFYGYTF. The CDR3 nucleotides are TGCAGCGTTACCCACAGGGCCTTCTATGGCTACACCTTC. Supplemented by reference TRBV29-1 and TRBJ1-2, the full variable domain reads SAVISQKPSRDICQRGTSLTIQCQVDSQVTMMFWYRQQPGQSLTLIATANQGSEATYESGFVIDKFPISRPNLTFSTLTVSNMSPEDSSIYLCSVTHRAFYGYTFGSGTRLTVV.

The V call is TRBV9, the J call TRBJ1-2; D uncertain. Germline V CDR1 and CDR2: SGDLS, YYNGEE. The CDR3 spans 12 residues. V dropped 3 bases and J dropped 3 bases, with 6 bases sitting between them. The CDR3 reads CASSGPHYGYTF. CDR3 bases: TGTGCCAGCAGCGGGCCTCACTATGGCTACACCTTC. The variable domain in full, completed from reference TRBV9 and TRBJ1-2, reads DSGVTQTPKHLITATGQRVTLRCSPRSGDLSVYWYQQSLDQGLQFLIQYYNGEERAKGNILERFSAQQFPDLHSELNLSSLELGDSALYFCASSGPHYGYTFGSGTRLTVV.

This chain connects TRBV29-1 to TRBJ2-7, with D unresolved. The CDR3 consists of 13 residues. The germline CDR1 and CDR2 sequences are SQVTM and ANQGSEA. Trimming removed 7 bases at V and 0 bases at J, with 13 bases between. CDR3 DNA sequence: TGCAGCGCTCTAACTCCGAGCTCCTACGAGCAGTACTTC. Protein: CSALTPSSYEQYF.

The genes are TRBV19 and TRBJ2-7, with 7 bases that match TRBD2. The junction had 10 bases not matched to a gene; V was cut back by 5 bases and J by 3 bases. The CDR3 runs 15 residues. Germline-derived CDR1 and CDR2 are LNHDA and SQIVND (reference sequence). Here the CDR3 reads CASSLQRGVYYEQYF. CDR3 bases: TGTGCCAGTAGTCTCCAACGGGGGGTGTACTACGAGCAGTACTTC. Combining the CDR3 with reference TRBV19 and TRBJ2-7 gives the whole variable domain DGGITQSPKYLFRKEGQNVTLSCEQNLNHDAMYWYRQDPGQGLRLIYYSQIVNDFQKGDIAEGYSVSREKKESFPLTVTSAQKNPTAFYLCASSLQRGVYYEQYFGPGTRLTVT.

This rearrangement joins TRBV18 to TRBJ2-5; TRBD1 agrees at 11 bases. The V segment lost 3 bases and the J segment 5 bases; nucleotides outside the gene matches: 8. The CDR3 covers 16 residues. Germline CDR1 reads KGHSH; CDR2 reads LQKENI. In DNA form, the CDR3 reads TGTGCCAGCTCACCCGGACAGGGGGCCTCGTGGGAGACCCAGTACTTC. Translating it yields CASSPGQGASWETQYF. Full variable domain (rest looked up from reference TRBV18 and TRBJ2-5): NAGVMQNPRHLVRRRGQEARLRCSPMKGHSHVYWYRQLPEEGLKFMVYLQKENIIDESGMPKERFSAEFPKEGPSILRIQQVVRGDSAAYFCASSPGQGASWETQYFGPGTRLLVL.

The rearrangement links TRBV27 to TRBJ2-1; the match to TRBD2 covers 10 bases. The CDR3 is made up of 16 amino acids. Unmatched junction bases numbered 5, after V lost 4 bases and J lost 2 bases. The germline V gene has CDR1 MNHEY and CDR2 SMNVEV (reference sequence). The DNA for the CDR3 is TGTGCCAGCAGTTCGTTAGCGGGGGGACCCTACAATGAGCAGTTCTTC. As protein: CASSSLAGGPYNEQFF.

About this clone: This likely reflects a read error, since a far larger clone is one base away. J is TRBJ2-2 and V is TRBV29-1; 9 nucleotides match TRBD1. The CDR3 sequence is 14 residues long. Germline V gene data show CDR1 as SQVTM and CDR2 as ANQGSEA. In DNA form, the CDR3 reads TGCAGCGTTCGGACAGGGGTGGACACCGGGGAGCTGGTTTTT. This codes for CSVRTGVDTGELVF.

This clone was detected only a few times. The chain links TRBV5-6 to TRBJ2-2; 7 positions agree with TRBD1. Germline V lookup: CDR1 SGHDT, CDR2 YYEEEE. CDR3 size: 14 residues. With 3 bases clipped from V and 6 bases from J, the junction kept 5 bases outside the gene matches. CDR3 amino acids: CASSSGQVAGELFF. CDR3 sequence (DNA): TGTGCCAGCAGCTCAGGACAGGTTGCCGGGGAGCTGTTTTTT.

This clone was counted only a few times. The rearrangement links TRBV29-1 to TRBJ2-7; 7 bases fit TRBD1. Trimming cost V 8 bases and J 3 bases; bases outside gene matches: 7. The CDR3 covers 12 residues. Germline V gene lookup returns CDR1 SQVTM and CDR2 ANQGSEA. DNA of the CDR3: TGCAGCCTCTTGGGGACAGACTACGAGCAGTACTTC. Translating it yields CSLLGTDYEQYF.